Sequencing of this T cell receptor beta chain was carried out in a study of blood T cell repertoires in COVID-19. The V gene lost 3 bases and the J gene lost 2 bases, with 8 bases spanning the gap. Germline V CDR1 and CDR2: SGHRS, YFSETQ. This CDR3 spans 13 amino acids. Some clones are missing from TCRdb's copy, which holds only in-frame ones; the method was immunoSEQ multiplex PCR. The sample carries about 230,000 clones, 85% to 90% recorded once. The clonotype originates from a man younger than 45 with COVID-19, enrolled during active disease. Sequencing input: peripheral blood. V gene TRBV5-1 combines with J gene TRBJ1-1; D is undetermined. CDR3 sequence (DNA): TGCGCCAGCAGCTGGGCCGAAAACACTGAAGCTTTCTTT. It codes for CASSWAENTEAFF.